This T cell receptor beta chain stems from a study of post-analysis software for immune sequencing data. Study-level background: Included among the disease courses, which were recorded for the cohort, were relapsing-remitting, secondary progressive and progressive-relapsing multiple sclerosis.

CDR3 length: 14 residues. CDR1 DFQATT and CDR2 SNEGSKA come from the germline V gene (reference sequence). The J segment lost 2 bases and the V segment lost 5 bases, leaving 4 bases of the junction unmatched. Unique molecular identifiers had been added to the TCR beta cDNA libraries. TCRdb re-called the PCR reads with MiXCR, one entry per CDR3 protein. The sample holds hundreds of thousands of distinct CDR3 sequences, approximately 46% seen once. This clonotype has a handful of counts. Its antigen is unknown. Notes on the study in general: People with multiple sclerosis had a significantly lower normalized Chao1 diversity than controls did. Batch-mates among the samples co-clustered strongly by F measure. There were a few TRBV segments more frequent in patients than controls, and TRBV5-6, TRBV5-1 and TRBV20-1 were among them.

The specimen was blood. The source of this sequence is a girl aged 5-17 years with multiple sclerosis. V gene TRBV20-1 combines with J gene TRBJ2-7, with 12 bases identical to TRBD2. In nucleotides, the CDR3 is TGCAGTGCTCCGACTAGCGGGAGTGCCTACGAGCAGTACTTC. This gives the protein CSAPTSGSAYEQYF.